The next 4 T cell receptor beta chains were all read from a single sample in a study of post-analysis software for immune sequencing data (dated by TCRdb to the mid-2010s). The research as a whole found: Significantly higher frequencies in patients than in controls were found for about five TRBV segments, including TRBV5-6, TRBV5-1 and TRBV20-1.

Receptors were amplified or captured by PCR. Reads for this sample came from an Illumina HiSeq 2500. Unique molecular identifiers were incorporated into TCR beta cDNA libraries to reduce PCR and sequencing biases. TCRdb trimmed the raw reads at Q25, called clones with MiXCR and kept productive beta chains. Every entry covers one CDR3 protein and lists the most common genes and DNA from its rows. The sample records 150,000 to 200,000 distinct CDR3 sequences, roughly 30% of which are singletons. In total, the top ten clones hold about 1.6% of the sample. These receptors' targets are unknown. The source material was blood. Source of these receptors: a girl under 18 with multiple sclerosis.

The chain uses TRBV10-3 and TRBJ2-1, with TRBD1 identical over 8 bases. This CDR3 is 17 amino acids long. The V segment lost 3 bases and the J segment 0 bases; nucleotides outside the gene matches: 7. CDR1 and CDR2 (germline): ENHRY, SYGVKD. The CDR3 DNA is TGTGCCATCAGTGATGTGGACAGGGTGGTCTCCTACAATGAGCAGTTCTTC. This encodes CAISDVDRVVSYNEQFF.

This sequence joins TRBV27 and TRBJ2-2, with 8 nucleotides matching TRBD1. V lost 4 bases and J lost 7; bases outside the gene matches: 11. The CDR3 totals 16 residues. Germline-derived CDR1 and CDR2 are MNHEY and SMNVEV (reference sequence). CDR3 residues: CASSSIYGQGFGELFF. The CDR3 region has the DNA TGTGCCAGCAGTTCGATCTATGGACAGGGCTTCGGGGAGCTGTTTTTT.

This clonotype was recorded many times. The CDR3 loop is CSAPTMDHNEQFF. As DNA, the CDR3 is TGCAGTGCTCCCACCATGGACCACAATGAGCAGTTCTTC. The chain has TRBV20-1 and TRBJ2-1; D gene ambiguous. This CDR3 spans 13 amino acids. The ends were cut back, 5 bases at V and 5 bases at J, with 13 bases in the middle. Germline V lookup: CDR1 DFQATT, CDR2 SNEGSKA (reference sequence).

This clonotype was observed a handful of times. The J gene is TRBJ2-1, the V gene TRBV6-6; TRBD2 matches at 11 bases. CDR1 is MNHNY, CDR2 SVGAGI, per germline (reference sequence). Losses at the gene ends were 7 bases for V and 9 bases for J; bases not matched to a gene: 14. CDR3 length: 16 residues. The CDR3 region has the DNA TGTGCCAGCACCACTACTAGCGGGAGAACGTGGAGTGAGCAGTTCTTC. It codes for CASTTTSGRTWSEQFF.